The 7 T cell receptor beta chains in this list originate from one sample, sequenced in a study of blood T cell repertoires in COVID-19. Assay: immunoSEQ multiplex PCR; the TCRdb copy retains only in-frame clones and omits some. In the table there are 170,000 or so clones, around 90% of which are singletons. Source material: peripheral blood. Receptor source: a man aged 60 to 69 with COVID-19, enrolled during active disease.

The CDR3 spells CASSLSANYGYTF. CDR3 DNA sequence: TGCGCCAGCAGCTTGTCAGCTAACTATGGCTACACCTTC. The rearrangement links TRBV5-1 to TRBJ1-2; D is unresolved. The CDR3 consists of 13 residues. Trimming stripped 1 base from V and 0 bases from J, with 4 bases between. Per germline, CDR1 SGHRS and CDR2 YFSETQ.

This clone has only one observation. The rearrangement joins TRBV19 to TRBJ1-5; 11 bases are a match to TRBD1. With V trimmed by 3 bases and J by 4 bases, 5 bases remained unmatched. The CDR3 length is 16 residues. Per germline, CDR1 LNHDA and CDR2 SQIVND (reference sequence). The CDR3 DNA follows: TGTGCCAGTAGTATCAACGGACAGGGGGCGAATCAGCCCCAGCATTTT. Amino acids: CASSINGQGANQPQHF.

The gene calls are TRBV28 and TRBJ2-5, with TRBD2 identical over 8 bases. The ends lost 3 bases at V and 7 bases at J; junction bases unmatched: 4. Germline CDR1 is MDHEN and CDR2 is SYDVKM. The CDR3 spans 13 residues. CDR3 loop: CASSFSGGWTQYF. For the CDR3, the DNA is TGTGCCAGCAGTTTTTCGGGGGGGTGGACCCAGTACTTC.

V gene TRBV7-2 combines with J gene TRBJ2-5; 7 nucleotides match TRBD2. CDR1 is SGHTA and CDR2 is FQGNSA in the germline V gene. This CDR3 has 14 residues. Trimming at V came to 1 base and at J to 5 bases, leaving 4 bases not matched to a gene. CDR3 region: CASSLGLRGETQYF. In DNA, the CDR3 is TGTGCCAGCAGCTTAGGACTGCGGGGGGAGACCCAGTACTTC.

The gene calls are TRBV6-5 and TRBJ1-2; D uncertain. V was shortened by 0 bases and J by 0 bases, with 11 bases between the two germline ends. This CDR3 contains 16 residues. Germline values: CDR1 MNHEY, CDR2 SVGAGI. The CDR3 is CASSYSHRAANYGYTF. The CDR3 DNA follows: TGTGCCAGCAGTTACTCCCATCGAGCCGCTAACTATGGCTACACCTTC.

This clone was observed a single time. In DNA, the CDR3 is TGTGCCAGCAGCTTAGGACCAGGGAAGGGCAATAATTCACCCCTCCACTTT. Translation: CASSLGPGKGNNSPLHF. This sequence joins TRBV7-2 and TRBJ1-6; tentative D call: TRBD1 (5 bases). This CDR3 is 17 amino acids long. V lost 1 base, J lost 5 bases, and 15 bases lay in between. Germline CDR1 and CDR2: SGHTA and FQGNSA.

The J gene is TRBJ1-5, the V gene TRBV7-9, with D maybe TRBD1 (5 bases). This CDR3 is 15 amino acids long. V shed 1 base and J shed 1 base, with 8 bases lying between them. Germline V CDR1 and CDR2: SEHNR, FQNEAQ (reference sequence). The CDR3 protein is CASSLGGESNQPQHF. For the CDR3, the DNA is TGTGCCAGCAGCTTAGGGGGGGAGAGCAATCAGCCCCAGCATTTT. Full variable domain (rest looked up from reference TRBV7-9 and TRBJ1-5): DTGVSQNPRHKITKRGQNVTFRCDPISEHNRLYWYRQTLGQGPEFLTYFQNEAQLEKSRLLSDRFSAERPKGSFSTLEIQRTEQGDSAMYLCASSLGGESNQPQHFGDGTRLSIL.